The rows below give T cell receptor beta chains drawn from one sample of a study of glioma-infiltrating T cells. In TCRdb, the multiplex PCR reads were re-called with MiXCR into one record per CDR3 protein. The data hold around 130,000 distinct CDR3 sequences, with approximately 24% observed a single time. Source material: glioma tissue, nonneoplastic brain tissue, or PBMCs (not recorded which). All receptors come from a human donor with low-grade glioma or glioblastoma, undergoing nonglioma brain surgery, or in good health (not recorded which). Both conserved end residues are part of each CDR3. D genes are given only for firm matches. Only part of the rows carry a size: once, few, many, or a class if the clone is expanded.

cdr3_aa | cdr3_nt | clone_size | v_call | d_call | j_call
CSARDGQGEHNTQYF | TGCAGTGCTAGAGATGGACAGGGGGAGCACAATACGCAGTATTTT | many | TRBV20-1 | TRBD1 | TRBJ2-3
CASSLGGANPEKLFF | TGCGCCAGCAGCTTGGGAGGGGCGAACCCTGAAAAACTGTTTTTT | - | TRBV5-1 | - | TRBJ1-4
CASSQDGGTGGYNEQFF | TGCGCCAGCAGCCAAGATGGAGGGACAGGGGGCTACAATGAGCAGTTCTTC | once | TRBV4-1 | TRBD1 | TRBJ2-1
CASSQEAGINEQFF | TGTGCCAGCAGCCAAGAGGCGGGCATCAATGAGCAGTTCTTC | many | TRBV4-2 | - | TRBJ2-1
CASSQEVAGNTEAFF | TGCGCCAGCAGCCAAGAGGTGGCGGGTAACACTGAAGCTTTCTTT | few | TRBV4-1 | - | TRBJ1-1
CASSLRRHTDTQYF | TGTGCCAGCAGCCTACGGAGGCACACAGATACGCAGTATTTT | - | TRBV4-2 | - | TRBJ2-3
CASSPGALKETQYF | TGTGCCAGCAGCCCGGGAGCCCTAAAGGAGACCCAGTACTTC | - | TRBV12-3/TRBV12-4 | - | TRBJ2-5
CATSKQGNTEAFF | TGTGCCACCAGCAAACAGGGGAACACTGAAGCTTTCTTT | many | TRBV15 | - | TRBJ1-1
CASSSLGGTYGYTF | TGTGCCAGCAGCTCCCTGGGGGGGACCTATGGCTACACCTTC | - | TRBV7-2 | - | TRBJ1-2
CASSFLGQAEAFF | TGTGCCAGCAGTTTTTTGGGACAGGCTGAAGCTTTCTTT | many | TRBV27 | TRBD1 | TRBJ1-1
CASSDSGGTDTQYF | TGTGCCAGCAGCGATAGCGGGGGTACAGATACGCAGTATTTT | many | TRBV28 | TRBD2 | TRBJ2-3
CASSIAGTHGETQYF | TGTGCCAGCAGCATCGCCGGGACCCACGGGGAGACCCAGTACTTC | many | TRBV6-1 | - | TRBJ2-5
CASSPTVRTLNTEAFF | TGTGCCAGCTCACCCACCGTACGTACCCTGAACACTGAAGCTTTCTTT | - | TRBV18 | - | TRBJ1-1
CASSQGTGVGYTF | TGCGCCAGCAGCCAAGGGACAGGGGTCGGCTACACCTTC | few | TRBV4-1 | TRBD1 | TRBJ1-2
CASTAGVRSMHF | TGTGCCAGCACCGCAGGGGTCCGTAGTATGCATTTT | - | TRBV2 | - | TRBJ2-3
CSARPRHLLYNEQFF | TGCAGTGCTCGACCCCGACATCTCCTGTACAATGAGCAGTTCTTC | few | TRBV20-1 | - | TRBJ2-1
CASSLTDRVVPEAFF | TGTGCCAGCAGCCTTACTGACAGGGTCGTTCCTGAAGCTTTCTTT | many | TRBV7-9 | TRBD1 | TRBJ1-1
CASSLVGGRSRNTIYF | TGTGCCAGCAGCTTAGTGGGGGGCCGCTCTCGAAACACCATATATTTT | - | TRBV7-9 | - | TRBJ1-3
CASSLRGDTQYF | TGTGCCAGCAGTTTAAGGGGAGATACGCAGTATTTT | many | TRBV28 | - | TRBJ2-3
CASSLPNKGPRGTQYF | TGTGCCAGCAGCTTACCAAATAAGGGCCCCCGCGGGACCCAGTACTTC | - | TRBV7-2 | - | TRBJ2-5
CASSYIGGVGETQYF | TGTGCCAGCAGTTACATCGGGGGCGTGGGGGAGACCCAGTACTTC | few | TRBV6-2/TRBV6-3 | - | TRBJ2-5
CASTLGAEGTGELFF | TGTGCCAGCACCCTAGGAGCGGAGGGTACCGGGGAGCTGTTTTTT | once | TRBV12-3/TRBV12-4 | - | TRBJ2-2
CASSFYRDFRNTEAFF | TGTGCCAGCAGTTTCTACAGGGATTTTAGGAACACTGAAGCTTTCTTT | many | TRBV6-2/TRBV6-3 | - | TRBJ1-1
CSAAGGHGYTF | TGCAGTGCTGCGGGGGGCCATGGCTACACCTTC | - | TRBV29-1 | - | TRBJ1-2
CSAYSGGGNQPQHF | TGCAGTGCTTATTCCGGGGGCGGCAATCAGCCCCAGCATTTT | few | TRBV20-1 | - | TRBJ1-5
CASRRTGLADLAKNIQYF | TGTGCCAGCAGGAGGACAGGGCTGGCAGATCTAGCCAAAAACATTCAGTACTTC | few | TRBV6-1 | TRBD1 | TRBJ2-4
CSAERISEAFF | TGCAGTGCTGAGAGGATAAGTGAAGCTTTCTTT | few | TRBV20-1 | - | TRBJ1-1
CSARTGNSPLHF | TGCAGTGCTAGGACAGGAAATTCACCCCTCCACTTT | many | TRBV20-1 | - | TRBJ1-6
CASSPQGGGQETQYF | TGCGCCAGCAGCCCCCAGGGAGGAGGACAAGAGACCCAGTACTTC | - | TRBV4-1 | - | TRBJ2-5
CASSLVVEGTEAFF | TGTGCCAGCAGCTTAGTAGTGGAGGGTACTGAAGCTTTCTTT | - | TRBV7-2 | - | TRBJ1-1
CATSDPNYGYTF | TGTGCCACCAGTGACCCTAACTATGGCTACACCTTC | few | TRBV24-1 | - | TRBJ1-2
CATSDPFSGTGRDNEQFF | TGTGCCACCAGTGATCCCTTTTCCGGGACAGGTCGCGACAATGAGCAGTTCTTC | once | TRBV24-1 | TRBD1 | TRBJ2-1
CSARGGPWRNQPQHF | TGCAGTGCTAGGGGGGGTCCCTGGCGCAATCAGCCCCAGCATTTT | many | TRBV20-1 | - | TRBJ1-5
CASRATGKSYNEQFF | TGTGCCAGTAGGGCGACAGGGAAGTCCTACAATGAGCAGTTCTTC | few | TRBV19 | TRBD1 | TRBJ2-1
CSAPGLAGGLKTQYF | TGCAGTGCGCCTGGACTAGCGGGGGGGCTCAAGACCCAGTACTTC | - | TRBV20-1 | TRBD2 | TRBJ2-5
CASSRDRGSGELFF | TGTGCCAGCAGCCGGGACAGGGGGTCCGGGGAGCTGTTTTTT | - | TRBV11-2 | TRBD1 | TRBJ2-2
CASSFGQGGAFF | TGTGCCAGCAGCTTTGGACAGGGTGGAGCTTTCTTT | many | TRBV11-2 | TRBD1 | TRBJ1-1
CATGQGANEQFF | TGTGCCACTGGACAGGGGGCAAATGAGCAGTTCTTC | - | TRBV10-2 | TRBD1 | TRBJ2-1
CAIRPDRTQNNEQFF | TGTGCCATCAGACCCGACAGGACGCAAAACAATGAGCAGTTCTTC | many | TRBV10-3 | - | TRBJ2-1
CASSDGTVLSTDTQYF | TGCGCCAGCAGCGATGGGACAGTACTTAGCACAGATACGCAGTATTTT | - | TRBV5-1 | TRBD1 | TRBJ2-3
CASSSSGGFYNEQFF | TGTGCCAGCAGCTCTAGCGGGGGATTTTACAATGAGCAGTTCTTC | few | TRBV7-3 | TRBD2 | TRBJ2-1
CASSYLVGTDTQYF | TGTGCCAGCAGCTACCTTGTGGGCACAGATACGCAGTATTTT | - | TRBV11-1 | - | TRBJ2-3
CASSFFTSGANVLTF | TGTGCCAGCAGTTTTTTCACCTCTGGGGCCAACGTCCTGACTTTC | - | TRBV12-3/TRBV12-4 | - | TRBJ2-6
CSAEQGNGYTF | TGCAGTGCCGAACAGGGGAATGGCTACACCTTC | many | TRBV20-1 | TRBD1 | TRBJ1-2
CASSYSGQKEQFF | TGTGCCAGCAGTTACTCCGGGCAGAAGGAGCAGTTCTTC | many | TRBV6-6 | - | TRBJ2-1